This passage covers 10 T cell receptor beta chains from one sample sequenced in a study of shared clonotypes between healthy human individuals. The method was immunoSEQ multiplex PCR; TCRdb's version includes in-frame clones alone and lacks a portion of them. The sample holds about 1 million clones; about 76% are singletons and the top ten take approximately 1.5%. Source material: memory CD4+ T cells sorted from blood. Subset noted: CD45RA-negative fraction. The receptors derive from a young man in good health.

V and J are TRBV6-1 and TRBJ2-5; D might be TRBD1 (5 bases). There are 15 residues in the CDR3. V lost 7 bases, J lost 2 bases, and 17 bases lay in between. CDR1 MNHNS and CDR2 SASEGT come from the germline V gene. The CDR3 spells CASTASRQLQETQYF. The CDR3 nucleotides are TGTGCCAGCACAGCTTCCAGACAGTTACAAGAGACCCAGTACTTC.

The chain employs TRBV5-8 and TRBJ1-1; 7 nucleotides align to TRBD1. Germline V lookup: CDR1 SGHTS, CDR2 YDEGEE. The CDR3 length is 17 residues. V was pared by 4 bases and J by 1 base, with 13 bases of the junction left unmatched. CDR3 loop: CASSPAPWTGGNTEAFF. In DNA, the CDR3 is TGTGCCAGCAGCCCCGCCCCTTGGACAGGAGGGAACACTGAAGCTTTCTTT.

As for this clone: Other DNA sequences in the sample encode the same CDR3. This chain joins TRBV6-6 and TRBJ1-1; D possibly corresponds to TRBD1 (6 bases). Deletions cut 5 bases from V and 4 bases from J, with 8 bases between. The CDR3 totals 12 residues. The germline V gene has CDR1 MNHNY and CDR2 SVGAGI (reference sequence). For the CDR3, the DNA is TGTGCCAGCAGTAAGACAGGCACTGAAGCTTTCTTT. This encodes CASSKTGTEAFF.

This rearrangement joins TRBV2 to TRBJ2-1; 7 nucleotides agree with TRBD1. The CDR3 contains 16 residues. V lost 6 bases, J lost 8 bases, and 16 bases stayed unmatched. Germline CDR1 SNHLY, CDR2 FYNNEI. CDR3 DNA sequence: TGTGCCAGCAGCCCTCTGTCCTACAGGGGTATGGATGAGCAGTTCTTC. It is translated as CASSPLSYRGMDEQFF. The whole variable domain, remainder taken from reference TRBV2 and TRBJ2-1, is EPEVTQTPSHQVTQMGQEVILRCVPISNHLYFYWYRQILGQKVEFLVSFYNNEISEKSEIFDDQFSVERPDGSNFTLKIRSTKLEDSAMYFCASSPLSYRGMDEQFFGPGTRLTVL.

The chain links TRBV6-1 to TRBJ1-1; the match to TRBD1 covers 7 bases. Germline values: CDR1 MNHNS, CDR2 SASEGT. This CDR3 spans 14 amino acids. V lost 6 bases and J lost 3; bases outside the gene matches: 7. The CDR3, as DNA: TGTGCCAGCAGGACAGGGTCGATTTACACTGAAGCTTTCTTT. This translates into CASRTGSIYTEAFF.

The CDR3 nucleotides are TGTGCCTCCGAGGGGCAGGGGGGACAGCCCCAGCATTTT. This sequence encodes CASEGQGGQPQHF. The chain recombines TRBV10-3 with TRBJ1-5; TRBD1 agrees at 7 bases. CDR1 is ENHRY, CDR2 SYGVKD, per germline. The CDR3 is 13 amino acids. V lost 11 bases, J lost 7 bases, and 11 bases stayed unmatched.

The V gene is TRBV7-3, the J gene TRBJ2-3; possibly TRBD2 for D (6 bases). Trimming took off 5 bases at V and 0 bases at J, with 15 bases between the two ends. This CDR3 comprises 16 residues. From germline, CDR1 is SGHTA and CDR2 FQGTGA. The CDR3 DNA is TGTGCCAGCAGCCCAGACGGAGGGGCTAGCACAGATACGCAGTATTTT. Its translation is CASSPDGGASTDTQYF.

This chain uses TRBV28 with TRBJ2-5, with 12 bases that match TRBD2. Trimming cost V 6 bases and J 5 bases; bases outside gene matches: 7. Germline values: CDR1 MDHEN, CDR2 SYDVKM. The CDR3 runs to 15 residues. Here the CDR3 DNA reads TGTGCCAGCAGCCCTAGCGGGGGGGCGTGGGAGACCCAGTACTTC. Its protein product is CASSPSGGAWETQYF.

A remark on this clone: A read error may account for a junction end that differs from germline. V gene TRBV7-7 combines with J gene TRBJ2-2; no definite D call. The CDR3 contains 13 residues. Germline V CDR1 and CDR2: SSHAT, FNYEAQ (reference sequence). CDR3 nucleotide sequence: TGTGCTAGCAGCTCCCGACCGAACGAGGAGCTGTTTTTT. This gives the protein CASSSRPNEELFF.

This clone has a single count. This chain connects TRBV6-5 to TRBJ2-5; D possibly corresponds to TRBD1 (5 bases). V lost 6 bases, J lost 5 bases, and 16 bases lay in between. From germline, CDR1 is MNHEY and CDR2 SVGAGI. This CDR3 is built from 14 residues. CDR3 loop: CASSPRQGGETQYF. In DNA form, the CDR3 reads TGTGCCAGCAGCCCCCGGCAGGGTGGGGAGACCCAGTACTTC.